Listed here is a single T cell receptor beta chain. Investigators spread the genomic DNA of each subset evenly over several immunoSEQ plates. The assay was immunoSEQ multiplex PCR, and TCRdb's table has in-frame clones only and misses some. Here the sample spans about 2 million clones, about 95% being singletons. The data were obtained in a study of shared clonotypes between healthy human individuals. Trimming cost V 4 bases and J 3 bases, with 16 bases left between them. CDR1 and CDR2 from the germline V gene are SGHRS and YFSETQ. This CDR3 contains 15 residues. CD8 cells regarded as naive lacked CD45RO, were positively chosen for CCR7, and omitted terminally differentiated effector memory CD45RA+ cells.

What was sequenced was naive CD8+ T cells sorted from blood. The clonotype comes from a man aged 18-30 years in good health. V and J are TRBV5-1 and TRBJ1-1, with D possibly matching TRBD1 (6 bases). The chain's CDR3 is CASSPIEGGDTEAFF. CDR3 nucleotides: TGCGCCAGCAGCCCGATCGAGGGGGGGGACACTGAAGCTTTCTTT. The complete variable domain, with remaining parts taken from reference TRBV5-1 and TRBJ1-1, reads KAGVTQTPRYLIKTRGQQVTLSCSPISGHRSVSWYQQTPGQGLQFLFEYFSETQRNKGNFPGRFSGRQFSNSRSEMNVSTLELGDSALYLCASSPIEGGDTEAFFGQGTRLTVV.